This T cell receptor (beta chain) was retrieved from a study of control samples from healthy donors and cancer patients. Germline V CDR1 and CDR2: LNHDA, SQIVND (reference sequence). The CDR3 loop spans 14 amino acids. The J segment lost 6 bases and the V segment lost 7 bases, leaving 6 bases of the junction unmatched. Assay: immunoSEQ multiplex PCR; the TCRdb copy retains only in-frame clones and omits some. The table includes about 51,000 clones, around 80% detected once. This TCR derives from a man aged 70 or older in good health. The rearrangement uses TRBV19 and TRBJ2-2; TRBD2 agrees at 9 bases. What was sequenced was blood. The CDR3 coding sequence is TGTGCCAGTACACAGCGGGGGGTGGCCGGGGAGCTGTTTTTT. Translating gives CASTQRGVAGELFF.